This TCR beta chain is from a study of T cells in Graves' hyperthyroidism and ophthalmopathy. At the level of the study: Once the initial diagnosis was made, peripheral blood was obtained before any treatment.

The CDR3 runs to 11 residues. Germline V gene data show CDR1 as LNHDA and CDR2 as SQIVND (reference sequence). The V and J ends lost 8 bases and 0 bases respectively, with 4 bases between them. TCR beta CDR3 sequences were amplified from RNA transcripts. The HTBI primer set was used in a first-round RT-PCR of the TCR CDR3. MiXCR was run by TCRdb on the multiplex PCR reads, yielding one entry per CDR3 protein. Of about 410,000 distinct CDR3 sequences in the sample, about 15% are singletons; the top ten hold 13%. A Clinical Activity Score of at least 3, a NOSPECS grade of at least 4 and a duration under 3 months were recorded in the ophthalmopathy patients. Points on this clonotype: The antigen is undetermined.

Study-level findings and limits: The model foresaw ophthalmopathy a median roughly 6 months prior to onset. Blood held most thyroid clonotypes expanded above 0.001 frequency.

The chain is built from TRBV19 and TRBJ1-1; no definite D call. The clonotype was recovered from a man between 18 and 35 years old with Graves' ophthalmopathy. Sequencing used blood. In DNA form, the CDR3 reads TGTGCCAGTCTAATGAACACTGAAGCTTTCTTT. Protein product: CASLMNTEAFF.